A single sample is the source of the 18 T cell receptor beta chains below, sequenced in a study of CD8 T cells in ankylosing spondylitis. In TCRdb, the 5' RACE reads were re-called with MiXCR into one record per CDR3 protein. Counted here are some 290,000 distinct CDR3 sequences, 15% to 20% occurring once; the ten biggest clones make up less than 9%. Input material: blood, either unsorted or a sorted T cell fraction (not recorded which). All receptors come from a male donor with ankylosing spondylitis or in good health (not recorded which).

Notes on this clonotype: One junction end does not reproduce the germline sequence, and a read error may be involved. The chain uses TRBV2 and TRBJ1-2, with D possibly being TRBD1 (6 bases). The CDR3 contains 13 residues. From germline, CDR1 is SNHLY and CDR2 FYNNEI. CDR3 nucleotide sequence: TGTGCCAGCAGTGAGGGGGGCAACTATGGCTGCACCTTC. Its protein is CASSEGGNYGCTF.

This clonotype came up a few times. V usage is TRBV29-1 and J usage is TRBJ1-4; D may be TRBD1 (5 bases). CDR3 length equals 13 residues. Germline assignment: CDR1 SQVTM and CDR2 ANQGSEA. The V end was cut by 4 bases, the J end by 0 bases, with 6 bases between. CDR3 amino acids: CSVGGTTNEKLFF. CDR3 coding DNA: TGCAGCGTTGGGGGGACAACTAATGAAAAACTGTTTTTT.

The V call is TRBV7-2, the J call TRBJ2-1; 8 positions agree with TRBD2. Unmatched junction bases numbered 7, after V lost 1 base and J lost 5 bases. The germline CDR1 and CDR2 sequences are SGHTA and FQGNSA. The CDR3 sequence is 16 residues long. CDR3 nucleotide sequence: TGTGCCAGCAGCTTAGTGCCGGGAGGGAATAACAATGAGCAGTTCTTC. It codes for CASSLVPGGNNNEQFF.

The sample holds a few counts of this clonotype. The CDR3 coding sequence is TGCGCCAGCAGCTACGAGGGCGGGGGTGTCGAGCAGTACGTC. It is translated as CASSYEGGGVEQYV. The chain has TRBV5-1 and TRBJ2-7; 7 bases line up with TRBD2. CDR1 is SGHRS and CDR2 is YFSETQ in the germline V gene. The CDR3 runs 14 residues. V was pared by 3 bases and J by 6 bases, with 9 bases of the junction left unmatched.

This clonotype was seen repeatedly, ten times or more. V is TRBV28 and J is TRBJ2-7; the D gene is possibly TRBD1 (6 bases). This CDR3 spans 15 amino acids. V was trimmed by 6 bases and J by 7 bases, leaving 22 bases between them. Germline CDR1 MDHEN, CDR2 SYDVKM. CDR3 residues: CASSLAGVGSPEQYV. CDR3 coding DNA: TGTGCCAGCAGCCTAGCAGGGGTAGGATCCCCTGAGCAGTACGTC.

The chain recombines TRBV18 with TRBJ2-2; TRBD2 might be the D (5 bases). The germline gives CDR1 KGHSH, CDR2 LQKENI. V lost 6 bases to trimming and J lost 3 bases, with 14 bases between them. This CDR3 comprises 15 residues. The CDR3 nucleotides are TGTGCCAGCTCCCACTCGAGGGCGGACACCGGGGAGCTGTTTTTT. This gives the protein CASSHSRADTGELFF. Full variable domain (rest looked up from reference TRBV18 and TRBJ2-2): NAGVMQNPRHLVRRRGQEARLRCSPMKGHSHVYWYRQLPEEGLKFMVYLQKENIIDESGMPKERFSAEFPKEGPSILRIQQVVRGDSAAYFCASSHSRADTGELFFGEGSRLTVL.

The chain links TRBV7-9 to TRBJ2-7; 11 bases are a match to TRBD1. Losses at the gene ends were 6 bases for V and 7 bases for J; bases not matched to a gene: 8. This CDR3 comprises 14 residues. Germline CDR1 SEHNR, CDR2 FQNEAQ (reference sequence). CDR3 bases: TGTGCCAGCAGTCCAGGACAGGGGGCAAGGGAGCAGTACGTC. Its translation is CASSPGQGAREQYV.

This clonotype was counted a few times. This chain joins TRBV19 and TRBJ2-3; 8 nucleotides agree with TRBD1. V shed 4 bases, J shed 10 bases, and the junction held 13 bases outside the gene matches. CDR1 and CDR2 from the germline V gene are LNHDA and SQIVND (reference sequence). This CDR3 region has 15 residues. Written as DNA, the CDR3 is TGTGCCAGTAGTACCTCAGGGGGCGGGATCGATTCGCAGTATTTT. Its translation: CASSTSGGGIDSQYF. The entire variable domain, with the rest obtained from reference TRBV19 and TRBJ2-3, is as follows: DGGITQSPKYLFRKEGQNVTLSCEQNLNHDAMYWYRQDPGQGLRLIYYSQIVNDFQKGDIAEGYSVSREKKESFPLTVTSAQKNPTAFYLCASSTSGGGIDSQYFGPGTRLTVL.

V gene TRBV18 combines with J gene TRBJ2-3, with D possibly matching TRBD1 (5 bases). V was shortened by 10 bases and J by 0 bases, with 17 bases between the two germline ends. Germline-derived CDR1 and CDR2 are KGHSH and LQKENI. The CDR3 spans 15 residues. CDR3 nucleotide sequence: TGTGCCACCACAGGCGACAGATCTAGCACAGATACGCAGTATTTT. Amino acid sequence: CATTGDRSSTDTQYF.

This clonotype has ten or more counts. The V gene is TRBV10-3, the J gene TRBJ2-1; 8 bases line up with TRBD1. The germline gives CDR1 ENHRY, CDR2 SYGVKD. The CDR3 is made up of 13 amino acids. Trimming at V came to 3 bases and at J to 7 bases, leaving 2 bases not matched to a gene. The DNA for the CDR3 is TGTGCCATCAGTGATCGACAGGGGAATGAGCAGTTCTTC. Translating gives CAISDRQGNEQFF.

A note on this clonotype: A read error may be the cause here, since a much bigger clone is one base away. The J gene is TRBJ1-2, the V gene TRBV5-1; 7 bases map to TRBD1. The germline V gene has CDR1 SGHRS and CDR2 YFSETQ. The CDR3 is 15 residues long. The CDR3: CVSSFGTDSNYGYTF. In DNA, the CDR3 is TGCGTCAGCAGCTTCGGGACAGACTCTAACTATGGCTACACCTTC.

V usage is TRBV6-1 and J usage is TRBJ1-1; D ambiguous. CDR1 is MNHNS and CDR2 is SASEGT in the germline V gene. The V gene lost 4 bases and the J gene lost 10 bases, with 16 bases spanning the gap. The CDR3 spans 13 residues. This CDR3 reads CASSGSGFSGAFF. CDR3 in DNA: TGTGCCAGCAGTGGCTCCGGGTTCTCAGGAGCTTTCTTT.

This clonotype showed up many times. For the CDR3, the DNA is TGCAGCGTTGAAAGGTGGACTGCCCACACTGAAGCTTTCTTT. This encodes CSVERWTAHTEAFF. The chain employs TRBV29-1 and TRBJ1-1; D not certain. V was shortened by 2 bases and J by 3 bases, with 13 bases between the two germline ends. The V gene's germline CDR1 is SQVTM and CDR2 ANQGSEA. This CDR3 contains 14 residues.

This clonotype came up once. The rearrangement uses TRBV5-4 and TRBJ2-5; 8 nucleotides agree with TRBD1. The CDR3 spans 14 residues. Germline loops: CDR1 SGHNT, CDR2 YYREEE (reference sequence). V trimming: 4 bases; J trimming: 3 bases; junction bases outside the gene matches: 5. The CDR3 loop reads CASSPLTGEETQYF. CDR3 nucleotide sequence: TGTGCCAGCAGCCCTCTGACAGGGGAAGAGACCCAGTACTTC.

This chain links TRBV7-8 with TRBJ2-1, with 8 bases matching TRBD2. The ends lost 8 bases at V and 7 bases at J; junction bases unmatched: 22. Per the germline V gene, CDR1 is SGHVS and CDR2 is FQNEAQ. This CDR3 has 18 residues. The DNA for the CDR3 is TGTGCCAGCTTGCCTACAGACAAACGGGGGGGCGGTTTTAATGAGCAGTTCTTC. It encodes CASLPTDKRGGGFNEQFF.

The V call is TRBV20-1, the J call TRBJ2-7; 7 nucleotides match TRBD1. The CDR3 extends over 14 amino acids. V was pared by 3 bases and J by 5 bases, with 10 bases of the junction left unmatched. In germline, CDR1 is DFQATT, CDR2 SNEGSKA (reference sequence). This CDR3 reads CSASAAGGSNEQYV. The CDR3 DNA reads TGCAGTGCTAGCGCGGCAGGGGGTTCGAACGAGCAGTACGTC.

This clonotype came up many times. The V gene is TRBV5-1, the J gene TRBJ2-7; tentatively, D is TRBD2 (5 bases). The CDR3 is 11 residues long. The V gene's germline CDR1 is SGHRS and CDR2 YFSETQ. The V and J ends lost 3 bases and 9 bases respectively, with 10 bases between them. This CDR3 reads CASSSAAGQYV. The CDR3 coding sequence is TGCGCCAGCAGCTCAGCGGCAGGGCAGTACGTC.

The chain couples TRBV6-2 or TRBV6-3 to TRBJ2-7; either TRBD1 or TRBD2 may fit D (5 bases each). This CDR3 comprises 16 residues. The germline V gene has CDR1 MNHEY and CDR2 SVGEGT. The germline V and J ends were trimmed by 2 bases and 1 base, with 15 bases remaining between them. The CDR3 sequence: CASSYPGRGRSYEQYV. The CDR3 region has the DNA TGTGCCAGCAGTTACCCGGGACGGGGACGTTCCTACGAGCAGTACGTC.